This TCR beta chain was sequenced in a study of Ad26.COV2.S vaccination and SARS-CoV-2 variants (dated by TCRdb to the early 2020s). Background for the entire study: Sequencing of the TCRbeta repertoire served to evaluate the specificity and breadth of SARS-CoV-2-reactive T cell receptors following Ad26.COV2.S vaccination. The TCR-sequenced set comprised about 30 samples: 19 Ad26.COV2.S vaccine recipients, 5 placebo recipients and 8 SARS-CoV-2 convalescent individuals.

Study-wide findings and limitations: Compared with placebo recipients, Ad26.COV2.S recipients showed higher spike-specific TCR breadth (P = 0.0014). It was noted by the authors that total T cell responses may have been underestimated by the TCR breadth and depth analyses. Comparable non-spike TCR breadth was observed between vaccine and placebo recipients, consistent with only spike being contained in the vaccine. Substantial breadth of spike-specific CD8+ and CD4+ T cell responses was reported after vaccination.

The CDR3 numbers 14 residues from cysteine through phenylalanine. The retained sequence is limited to the CDR3, 42 bases, with the frame set at the first base. Trimming costs V 6 bases and J 1 base, and their ends lie 12 bases apart. The germline V gene specifies MGHDK as CDR1 and SYGVNS as CDR2. Note on this clone: Its antigen remains undetermined. No much larger clone exists at a distance of one base, and base qualities are not known.

TCRbeta CDR3 regions were sequenced with the immunoSEQ Assay. After extraction, genomic DNA underwent amplification by bias-controlled multiplex PCR, followed by high-throughput sequencing. Turning to the authors' computational methods: To quantify the absolute abundance of every unique TCRbeta CDR3 region, sequences were collapsed and filtered. T cell fraction was estimated by normalizing TCRbeta template counts to usable DNA, with usable DNA measured through amplification of reference genes found in all nucleated cells. Repertoire TCRs were annotated as SARS-CoV-2-specific when V gene, CDR3 amino acid sequence and J gene were exactly matched to a known reactive TCR set. The reference SARS-CoV-2 TCR set came from MIRA and was filtered for enrichment in COVID-19-positive ImmuneCODE repertoires, removing public or cross-reactive TCRs. Using the MIRA antigens, annotated TCRs were further analysed by specific ORF or by position within an ORF. Breadth was defined as the number of annotated unique rearrangements divided by the total number of unique productive rearrangements, and depth was defined as the summed frequency of the annotated unique rearrangements. Group comparisons of TCR breadth used two-sided Wilcoxon rank-sum tests. This immuneACCESS table, as held by TCRdb, lists in-frame sequences with V and J called but not all clones. Of the missing ones, under half trace to an unresolved V gene in checked studies; the others have no known cause. V, J and clone size derive from that table, while D and trimming were established from the DNA sequence. This sample gives 300,000 to 400,000 clones in total; about 91% of them show up just once. 3.9% of the sample is in the top ten clones.

Explained via the paper, the time point label denotes: individuals recovered from natural SARS-CoV-2 infection. The sequenced sample was peripheral blood, obtained after recovery from COVID-19. The origin of this receptor is a human donor who had recovered from COVID-19. The chain couples TRBV25-1 to TRBJ2-5; the D segment could be TRBD1, given 5 matching bases. The sequenced DNA is TGTGCCAGCAGGAATAAGGGGTTCCAAGAGACCCAGTACTTC. Translation gives CASRNKGFQETQYF.